A selection of T cell receptor beta chains follows, all from one sample in a study of cytomegalovirus exposure and HLA in healthy donors. Only in-frame clones appear in the TCRdb table, and some are missing; sequencing was by immunoSEQ multiplex PCR. This table holds roughly 72,000 clones, roughly 79% found once. The sequencing input was PBMCs. The receptors derive from a woman aged 40-49 years in good health and CMV-seropositive. CDR3s include the opening cysteine and the closing phenylalanine or tryptophan. A D gene is named only where the DNA matches it firmly. Rows may omit the clone size; those that give it use once, few, many or a size class.

j_gene: TRBJ1-2
abundance: -
d_gene: TRBD1
v_gene: TRBV25-1
len: 14
CDR3aa: CASSDSGQGYGYTF
CDR3nt: TGTGCCAGCAGTGACTCGGGACAGGGCTATGGCTACACCTTC

j_gene: TRBJ1-1
abundance: -
d_gene: TRBD1
v_gene: TRBV2
len: 13
CDR3aa: CASKPGTGVEAFF
CDR3nt: TGTGCCAGCAAACCCGGGACAGGTGTTGAAGCTTTCTTT

j_gene: TRBJ2-1
abundance: -
d_gene: -
v_gene: TRBV5-1
len: 13
CDR3aa: CASRLGGTSEQFF
CDR3nt: TGCGCCAGCAGGTTGGGGGGCACAAGTGAGCAGTTCTTC

j_gene: TRBJ2-5
abundance: once
d_gene: TRBD1
v_gene: TRBV27
len: 14
CDR3aa: CASGKTGSRETQYF
CDR3nt: TGTGCCAGCGGAAAGACAGGGTCTCGAGAGACCCAGTACTTC

j_gene: TRBJ1-5
abundance: -
d_gene: -
v_gene: TRBV11-2
len: 13
CDR3aa: CASSATENQPQHF
CDR3nt: TGTGCCAGCAGCGCCACAGAGAATCAGCCCCAGCATTTT

j_gene: TRBJ1-5
abundance: -
d_gene: -
v_gene: TRBV4-1
len: 16
CDR3aa: CASREIGGKGGQPQHF
CDR3nt: TGCGCCAGCCGCGAAATCGGGGGGAAAGGTGGACAGCCCCAGCATTTT

j_gene: TRBJ1-2
abundance: -
d_gene: TRBD1
v_gene: TRBV6-5
len: 15
CDR3aa: CASSYPGQGTAGYTF
CDR3nt: TGTGCCAGCAGTTACCCGGGACAGGGGACAGCTGGCTACACCTTC

j_gene: TRBJ1-5
abundance: -
d_gene: -
v_gene: TRBV7-9
len: 17
CDR3aa: CASSLSLGGSGNQPQHF
CDR3nt: TGTGCCAGCAGCTTATCTCTAGGGGGTAGCGGCAATCAGCCCCAGCATTTT

j_gene: TRBJ1-5
abundance: -
d_gene: -
v_gene: TRBV28
len: 11
CDR3aa: CASSLQGTQHF
CDR3nt: TGTGCCAGCAGTTTACAGGGAACCCAGCATTTT

j_gene: TRBJ1-3
abundance: -
d_gene: -
v_gene: TRBV6-6
len: 16
CDR3aa: CASSIPGVSRGNTIYF
CDR3nt: TGTGCCAGTTCCATCCCGGGGGTTAGTCGTGGAAACACCATATATTTT

j_gene: TRBJ2-5
abundance: once
d_gene: -
v_gene: TRBV9
len: 14
CDR3aa: CASSVAAVQETQYF
CDR3nt: TGTGCCAGCAGCGTAGCGGCGGTACAAGAGACCCAGTACTTC

j_gene: TRBJ2-2
abundance: once
d_gene: TRBD2
v_gene: TRBV27
len: 15
CDR3aa: CASSFLAGNTGELFF
CDR3nt: TGTGCCAGCAGTTTTCTAGCGGGGAACACCGGGGAGCTGTTTTTT

j_gene: TRBJ1-6
abundance: -
d_gene: TRBD1
v_gene: TRBV9
len: 15
CDR3aa: CASSATGTGTSPLHF
CDR3nt: TGTGCCAGCAGCGCCACCGGGACAGGAACTTCACCCCTCCACTTT

j_gene: TRBJ2-2
abundance: -
d_gene: -
v_gene: TRBV15
len: 15
CDR3aa: CATSRGVSGTGELFF
CDR3nt: TGTGCCACCAGCAGGGGAGTATCGGGTACCGGGGAGCTGTTTTTT

j_gene: TRBJ2-2
abundance: once
d_gene: -
v_gene: TRBV5-6
len: 14
CDR3aa: CASSSRPRPGELFF
CDR3nt: TGTGCCAGCAGCTCCCGCCCTAGACCCGGGGAGCTGTTTTTT

j_gene: TRBJ1-1
abundance: few
d_gene: -
v_gene: TRBV6-1
len: 12
CDR3aa: CASWYRNTEAFF
CDR3nt: TGTGCCAGCTGGTATAGGAACACTGAAGCTTTCTTT

j_gene: TRBJ2-2
abundance: -
d_gene: TRBD1
v_gene: TRBV7-6
len: 17
CDR3aa: CASSLGPGQGGTGELFF
CDR3nt: TGTGCCAGCAGCTTAGGTCCGGGACAGGGAGGCACCGGGGAGCTGTTTTTT

j_gene: TRBJ2-2
abundance: few
d_gene: TRBD1
v_gene: TRBV6-4
len: 13
CDR3aa: CASRGQGTGELFF
CDR3nt: TGTGCCAGCAGGGGACAGGGGACCGGGGAGCTGTTTTTT

j_gene: TRBJ2-7
abundance: -
d_gene: -
v_gene: TRBV2
len: 13
CDR3aa: CASSGAGVYEQYF
CDR3nt: TGTGCCAGCAGTGGGGCAGGGGTCTACGAGCAGTACTTC

j_gene: TRBJ2-2
abundance: -
d_gene: -
v_gene: TRBV5-6
len: 17
CDR3aa: CASSLVFRTANTGELFF
CDR3nt: TGTGCCAGCAGCTTGGTTTTCCGGACAGCGAACACCGGGGAGCTGTTTTTT

j_gene: TRBJ2-3
abundance: -
d_gene: -
v_gene: TRBV7-9
len: 14
CDR3aa: CASSLAGAGDTQYF
CDR3nt: TGTGCCAGCAGCTTGGCAGGGGCGGGAGATACGCAGTATTTT

j_gene: TRBJ1-1
abundance: -
d_gene: TRBD1
v_gene: TRBV6-1
len: 12
CDR3aa: CASQRQGTEAFF
CDR3nt: TGTGCCAGCCAGCGACAGGGTACTGAAGCTTTCTTT

j_gene: TRBJ1-2
abundance: -
d_gene: -
v_gene: TRBV14
len: 13
CDR3aa: CASSQVADYGYTF
CDR3nt: TGTGCCAGCAGCCAAGTGGCTGACTATGGCTACACCTTC

j_gene: TRBJ1-3
abundance: -
d_gene: -
v_gene: TRBV13
len: 15
CDR3aa: CASSVTGAEGNTIYF
CDR3nt: TGTGCCAGCAGCGTGACAGGTGCGGAGGGAAACACCATATATTTT

j_gene: TRBJ1-5
abundance: -
d_gene: TRBD1
v_gene: TRBV7-8
len: 14
CDR3aa: CASSAGTGYQPQHF
CDR3nt: TGTGCCAGCAGCGCCGGGACAGGTTATCAGCCCCAGCATTTT

j_gene: TRBJ2-1
abundance: -
d_gene: TRBD2
v_gene: TRBV7-3
len: 15
CDR3aa: CASTRTSGGLNEQFF
CDR3nt: TGTGCCAGCACCCGAACTAGCGGGGGGCTCAATGAGCAGTTCTTC